Each of the 15 T cell receptor beta chains below was sequenced from the same sample in a study of OX40 agonist ivuxolimab in advanced cancers. Generated by immunoSEQ multiplex PCR, the TCRdb table keeps only in-frame clones and is missing some. The sample holds about 13,000 clones, 65% to 85% seen once. The specimen was CD4+ or CD8+ T cells sorted from blood, collected in a trial of the OX40 agonist ivuxolimab. These receptors all come from an adult with an advanced solid tumor such as melanoma, head and neck, liver or kidney cancer.

This chain uses TRBV11-3 with TRBJ2-6, with D possibly being TRBD1 (5 bases). Germline V gives CDR1 SGHNT, CDR2 YENEEA. The CDR3 spans 16 residues. V was cut by 5 bases and J by 1 base, with 12 bases left in between. The CDR3 spells CASSPTPGSGANVLTF. The CDR3 bases are TGTGCCAGCAGCCCAACGCCAGGGTCTGGGGCCAACGTCCTGACTTTC. The variable domain in full, with the rest retrieved from reference TRBV11-3 and TRBJ2-6, is EAGVVQSPRYKIIEKKQPVAFWCNPISGHNTLYWYLQNLGQGPELLIRYENEEAVDDSQLPKDRFSAERLKGVDSTLKIQPAELGDSAVYLCASSPTPGSGANVLTFGAGSRLTVL.

The chain couples TRBV30 to TRBJ1-2, with TRBD1 matching over 7 bases. With V trimmed by 2 bases and J by 8 bases, 8 bases remained unmatched. Germline V gives CDR1 GTSNPN, CDR2 SVGIG (reference sequence). There are 13 residues in the CDR3. CDR3 sequence: CAWSLSQGTGYTF. The CDR3 DNA reads TGTGCCTGGAGTCTATCACAGGGGACAGGCTACACCTTC.

The chain has TRBV13 and TRBJ1-2; D may be TRBD1 (5 bases). CDR3 length equals 14 residues. Deletions cut 7 bases from V and 6 bases from J, with 18 bases between. The V gene's germline CDR1 is PRHDT and CDR2 FYEKMQ (reference sequence). The CDR3 DNA reads as TGTGCCAGCACCTATTCCGGGACGGAGGATGGCTACACCTTC. Its protein product is CASTYSGTEDGYTF.

This chain connects TRBV7-8 to TRBJ1-2; no definite D call. Trimming took 2 bases from V and 4 from J, leaving 5 bases between them. This CDR3 is built from 12 residues. Germline V lookup: CDR1 SGHVS, CDR2 FQNEAQ. The CDR3 sequence is CASSLTSYGYTF. In nucleotides, the CDR3 is TGTGCCAGCAGCTTAACCAGCTATGGCTACACCTTC.

The rearrangement uses TRBV21-1 and TRBJ2-7; the table calls TRBD2, which could not be checked here. TRBV21-1 is described as a pseudogene. This CDR3 region has 20 residues. This chain's CDR3 is CASSSPQETSGLLCSYEQYF. DNA of the CDR3: TGTGCCAGCAGCTCTCCTCAGGAGACTAGCGGCCTGCTATGCTCCTACGAGCAGTACTTC.

For this clone: The junction and the germline gene differ at one end; a read error may be behind it. CDR3 loop: CASSQGPSYEQYF. The DNA of the CDR3 is TGTGCTAGCAGCCAGGGCCCCTCCTACGAGCAGTACTTC. This sequence joins TRBV7-7 and TRBJ2-7; D may be TRBD1 (5 bases). CDR1 and CDR2 from the germline V gene are SSHAT and FNYEAQ (reference sequence). The CDR3 length is 13 residues.

This rearrangement joins TRBV9 to TRBJ2-3; 10 bases match TRBD1. This CDR3 is built from 16 residues. The V and J ends lost 4 bases and 5 bases, in that order; junction bases with no gene match: 10. CDR1 is SGDLS, CDR2 YYNGEE, per germline. CDR3 sequence: CASSSGQGVSVDTQYF. Written as DNA, the CDR3 is TGTGCCAGCAGCTCCGGACAGGGGGTCTCCGTAGATACGCAGTATTTT.

The rearrangement links TRBV10-3 to TRBJ2-7; the match to TRBD1 covers 7 bases. Germline V gene data show CDR1 as ENHRY and CDR2 as SYGVKD. V shed 4 bases, J shed 2 bases, and the junction held 5 bases outside the gene matches. The CDR3 is 14 amino acids. The CDR3 coding sequence is TGTGCCATCAGTGGGGACAGCTCTCCCTACGAGCAGTACTTC. Amino acids: CAISGDSSPYEQYF.

The chain recombines TRBV27 with TRBJ1-5; TRBD1 is a possible D gene (5 bases). Germline loops: CDR1 MNHEY, CDR2 SMNVEV (reference sequence). The V gene lost 6 bases and the J gene lost 3 bases, with 15 bases spanning the gap. There are 15 residues in the CDR3. CDR3 nucleotides: TGTGCCAGCAGAACCTCGACAGCGTCCAATCAGCCCCAGCATTTT. Translated: CASRTSTASNQPQHF.

The gene calls are TRBV7-6 and TRBJ1-5; weak D call: TRBD1 (6 bases). Germline-derived CDR1 and CDR2 are SGHVS and FNYEAQ. Trimming pared 1 base from V and 11 bases from J, leaving 9 bases between. The CDR3 loop spans 12 amino acids. The CDR3 DNA sequence: TGTGCCAGCAGCTTAGAAGGGGGGACCCAGCATTTT. This gives the protein CASSLEGGTQHF.

In its sample, this clone is medium-sized. The genes are TRBV19 and TRBJ1-2, with D hard to call. There are 14 residues in the CDR3. Germline V gives CDR1 LNHDA, CDR2 SQIVND (reference sequence). Trimming shortened V by 7 bases and J by 0 bases, and 12 bases separated the two germline ends. The CDR3, as DNA: TGTGCCAGTACCCCCAGCACCTCTAACTATGGCTACACCTTC. It specifies CASTPSTSNYGYTF.

Comment on this clone: One end of the junction is discordant with germline, which a read error may explain. V usage is TRBV7-9 and J usage is TRBJ2-7, with 11 nucleotides matching TRBD1. This CDR3 has 11 residues. Germline V CDR1 and CDR2: SEHNR, FQNEAQ (reference sequence). The chain's CDR3 is CASSPGQGVTF. The CDR3 DNA follows: TGTGCCAGCAGCCCGGGACAGGGGGTAACCTTC.

This chain's CDR3 is CASSPLSSEGSYEQYF. CDR3 bases: TGTGCCAGCAGTCCCCTATCGTCGGAGGGCTCCTACGAGCAGTACTTC. V usage is TRBV7-6 and J usage is TRBJ2-7; a possible D gene is TRBD2 (6 bases). This CDR3 has 16 amino acids. The germline V and J ends were trimmed by 6 bases and 0 bases, with 18 bases remaining between them. Germline lookup yields CDR1 SGHVS and CDR2 FNYEAQ.

The chain joins TRBV9 to TRBJ2-7; D remains unclear. Germline loops: CDR1 SGDLS, CDR2 YYNGEE. This CDR3 is built from 13 residues. Trimming took off 4 bases at V and 2 bases at J, with 10 bases between the two ends. The CDR3 loop is CASSSGEAYEQYF. In nucleotides, the CDR3 is TGTGCCAGCAGCTCTGGAGAGGCCTACGAGCAGTACTTC.

By sample share, this clone is large. This chain joins TRBV6-1 and TRBJ2-7, with D maybe TRBD1 (6 bases). This CDR3 comprises 14 residues. Germline CDR1 and CDR2: MNHNS and SASEGT. V was clipped by 4 bases and J by 7 bases, with 17 bases between them. The CDR3 nucleotides are TGTGCCAGCAGTGGGGGGACATGGATTGGGGAGCAGTACTTC. Residues: CASSGGTWIGEQYF.